The clone carrying this T cell receptor beta chain showed up just once. Its matching antigen is unknown. The CDR3 has 17 residues. The germline gives CDR1 ENHRY, CDR2 SYGVKD. V lost 3 bases and J lost 2, with 17 bases in between. The data belong to a study of cytomegalovirus exposure and HLA in healthy donors. Study observations and caveats: In a later analysis, across HLA loci, associated TCR counts were highest for DRB1, lowest for HLA-C. Later work associated 16,951 TCR beta sequences with HLA alleles at 0.05 false discovery rate.

Researchers ran the PCR with 60 Vbeta and 13 Jbeta primers. Generated by immunoSEQ multiplex PCR, the TCRdb table keeps only in-frame clones and is missing some. Here the sample spans approximately 150,000 clones, 85% being singletons. The chain combines TRBV10-3 with TRBJ2-1, with a tentative D call TRBD2 (6 bases). Sequenced material: PBMCs. The receptor comes from a man under 40 in good health and CMV-seropositive. The CDR3 spells CAISDLGGAETYNEQFF. For the CDR3, the DNA is TGTGCCATCAGTGACCTGGGGGGAGCGGAGACCTACAATGAGCAGTTCTTC.